These 29 T cell receptor beta chains were sequenced from one sample in a study of breast tumors, draining lymph nodes, adjacent tissues listed by TCRdb under 2016. Lymph node samples were obtained from the axillary draining lymph nodes of breast cancer patients. Receptor libraries were prepared by multiplex PCR. The listed sequencing device is Illumina HiSeq 2000. Using fastp at Q25 and MiXCR, TCRdb reprocessed the public reads and kept productive beta chains. Records with the same CDR3 protein are collapsed into one entry carrying the most frequent genes and DNA. The sample yields 130,000 or so distinct CDR3 sequences; 20% to 25% were counted once. Roughly 2% of the sample lies in the top ten. Source material: axillary lymph node tissue. Receptors originate from a female donor with breast cancer. Some clones in this sample may be carry-over from other donors' samples.

This clonotype was recorded many times. The chain employs TRBV11-2 and TRBJ2-1, with D perhaps TRBD2 (6 bases). Germline CDR1 reads SGHAT; CDR2 reads FQNNGV. This CDR3 has 13 amino acids. The V end was cut by 6 bases, the J end by 6 bases, with 12 bases between. CDR3 residues: CASSYSGLNEQFF. The CDR3 bases are TGTGCCAGCAGTTATAGCGGCCTCAATGAGCAGTTCTTC.

This clonotype was seen a handful of times. A much bigger clone sits one base away, suggesting this may be a read error. J is TRBJ1-4 and V is TRBV5-5; D is undetermined. This CDR3 is 15 amino acids long. V was pared by 0 bases and J by 7 bases, with 13 bases between. Germline V gives CDR1 SGHKS, CDR2 YYEKEE (reference sequence). CDR3 sequence: CASSLARGESEKLFF. The CDR3 bases are TGTGCCAGCAGCTTGGCGCGGGGAGAGAGTGAAAAACTGTTTTTT.

This clonotype was seen a single time. This may be a read error: a much more frequent sequence differs by one nucleotide. The conserved phenylalanine or tryptophan is not found at the CDR3 terminus, so this likely reflects a read error. The chain uses TRBV13 and TRBJ1-4, with unresolved D. CDR3 length: 14 residues. The V and J ends lost 1 base and 6 bases respectively, with 9 bases between them. The germline V gene encodes CDR1 PRHDT and CDR2 FYEKMQ (reference sequence). The CDR3 coding sequence is TGTGCCAGCAGCTTAGCGGGGAATGATGAAAAACTGTTTTCT. Encoded protein: CASSLAGNDEKLFS.

This clonotype was picked up many times. The chain joins TRBV7-9 to TRBJ1-2, with a possible D match to TRBD1 (6 bases). The V end was cut by 1 base, the J end by 6 bases, with 12 bases between. The CDR3 is 14 amino acids. CDR1 is SEHNR, CDR2 FQNEAQ, per germline (reference sequence). The CDR3 sequence: CASSLGRGGHGYTF. CDR3 DNA sequence: TGTGCCAGCAGCTTAGGGCGAGGGGGACATGGCTACACCTTC.

The rearrangement links TRBV11-2 to TRBJ2-6; 7 nucleotides line up with TRBD1. Germline V gene lookup returns CDR1 SGHAT and CDR2 FQNNGV. The CDR3 runs to 16 residues. V shed 5 bases, J shed 0 bases, and the junction held 4 bases outside the gene matches. The CDR3 sequence is CASSTTGYSGANVLTF. CDR3 DNA sequence: TGTGCCAGCAGCACGACAGGGTACTCTGGGGCCAACGTCCTGACTTTC.

In its sample, this clonotype was seen a few times. At one of its ends the junction is not consistent with the germline gene, which may arise from a read error. The J gene is TRBJ2-2, the V gene TRBV19; 7 nucleotides agree with TRBD1. The CDR3 totals 17 residues. In germline, CDR1 is LNHDA, CDR2 SQIVND (reference sequence). The CDR3 DNA follows: TGTGCCAGTAGTCTCATCGGGACAGTAACGAACACCGGGGAGCTGTTATTT. This codes for CASSLIGTVTNTGELLF.

Many counts were recorded for this clonotype. Here the CDR3 DNA reads TGTGCCAGTAGTCGACAGGGAGGATACGAGCAGTACTTC. This encodes CASSRQGGYEQYF. This chain connects TRBV19 to TRBJ2-7, with D possibly being TRBD1 (7 bases). The CDR3 has 13 amino acids. Per germline, CDR1 LNHDA and CDR2 SQIVND (reference sequence). Trimming left V 5 bases short and J 4 bases short, with 12 bases between.

This clonotype came up many times. The chain combines TRBV6-1 with TRBJ2-5; TRBD2 matches at 12 bases. The ends lost 6 bases at V and 4 bases at J; junction bases unmatched: 3. The length of the CDR3 is 14 residues. CDR1 and CDR2 from the germline V gene are MNHNS and SASEGT. CDR3: CASRGLAGLETQYF. The CDR3 nucleotides read TGTGCCAGCAGAGGACTAGCGGGACTAGAGACCCAGTACTTC.

The gene calls are TRBV27 and TRBJ1-2, with TRBD1 matching over 8 bases. V lost 5 bases and J lost 4; bases outside the gene matches: 9. Germline V CDR1 and CDR2: MNHEY, SMNVEV (reference sequence). This CDR3 comprises 15 residues. The DNA of the CDR3 is TGTGCCAGCAGTCCCCCCGGACAGGGCCGCTATGGCTACACCTTC. It translates to CASSPPGQGRYGYTF.

This clonotype was observed many times. This sequence joins TRBV9 and TRBJ1-5; D call uncertain. There are 13 residues in the CDR3. V lost 3 bases, J lost 7 bases, and 11 bases lay in between. CDR1 is SGDLS and CDR2 is YYNGEE in the germline V gene. The CDR3 region is CASSASPGQPQHF. As DNA, the CDR3 is TGTGCCAGCAGCGCATCCCCGGGACAGCCCCAGCATTTT.

This clonotype was counted only a few times. This chain uses TRBV6-1 with TRBJ2-2; 12 nucleotides align to TRBD1. The CDR3 is made up of 20 amino acids. The germline gives CDR1 MNHNS, CDR2 SASEGT. V was pared by 1 base and J by 6 bases, with 15 bases of the junction left unmatched. CDR3 residues: CASSEGGRLFGTGGPGELFF. DNA of the CDR3: TGTGCCAGCAGTGAAGGGGGGCGTTTGTTTGGGACAGGGGGCCCCGGGGAGCTGTTTTTT.

The chain links TRBV5-4 to TRBJ1-4; 9 bases line up with TRBD1. This CDR3 has 15 residues. Germline CDR1 SGHNT, CDR2 YYREEE (reference sequence). Trimming removed 3 bases from V and 8 bases from J; junction bases left unmatched: 8. CDR3 amino acids: CASSSEQGAWEKLFF. CDR3 sequence (DNA): TGTGCCAGCAGCTCCGAACAGGGGGCTTGGGAAAAACTGTTTTTT.

At least ten counts were recorded for this clonotype. The chain couples TRBV11-2 to TRBJ2-5; 8 bases agree with TRBD2. The CDR3 contains 14 residues. The germline V gene has CDR1 SGHAT and CDR2 FQNNGV. J lost 4 bases, V lost 2 bases, and 3 bases had no gene match. CDR3 loop: CASSLSAGGETQYF. CDR3 in DNA: TGTGCCAGCAGCTTAAGCGCGGGAGGAGAGACCCAGTACTTC. The full variable domain, completed using reference TRBV11-2 and TRBJ2-5, is EAGVAQSPRYKIIEKRQSVAFWCNPISGHATLYWYQQILGQGPKLLIQFQNNGVVDDSQLPKDRFSAERLKGVDSTLKIQPAKLEDSAVYLCASSLSAGGETQYFGPGTRLLVL.

In its sample, this clonotype was seen many times. The CDR3 here is CATYSGRSYEQYF. CDR3 DNA: TGTGCCACCTATTCAGGGAGATCCTACGAGCAGTACTTC. The gene calls are TRBV6-1 and TRBJ2-7; D might be TRBD1 or TRBD2, each matching 5 bases. From germline, CDR1 is MNHNS and CDR2 SASEGT. V was shortened by 10 bases and J by 1 base, with 14 bases between the two germline ends. CDR3 length equals 13 residues.

As concerns this clonotype: A junction end diverges from the germline sequence, so it may reflect a read error. The chain joins TRBV28 to TRBJ2-7, with D possibly being TRBD2 (6 bases). Germline values: CDR1 MDHEN, CDR2 SYDVKM. This CDR3 spans 13 amino acids. CDR3 loop: CASRDYGRLEQHF. DNA of the CDR3: TGTGCCAGCAGGGACTACGGGCGCCTCGAGCAGCACTTC. The variable domain in full, with the rest retrieved from reference TRBV28 and TRBJ2-7, is DVKVTQSSRYLVKRTGEKVFLECVQDMDHENMFWYRQDPGLGLRLIYFSYDVKMKEKGDIPEGYSVSREKKERFSLILESASTNQTSMYLCASRDYGRLEQHFGPGTRLTVT.

This clonotype occurred many times. The gene calls are TRBV9 and TRBJ2-7; 8 nucleotides match TRBD2. Germline values: CDR1 SGDLS, CDR2 YYNGEE. V shed 4 bases, J shed 6 bases, and the junction held 12 bases outside the gene matches. The CDR3 covers 15 residues. Here the CDR3 reads CASSPDGREGGEQYF. Written as DNA, the CDR3 is TGTGCCAGCAGCCCCGACGGCCGGGAGGGCGGCGAGCAGTACTTC.

CDR3 DNA sequence: TGTGCCAGCTCACCCCCGCGGCGCAATGAGCAGTTCTTC. Translated, it gives CASSPPRRNEQFF. V and J are TRBV18 and TRBJ2-1; D not certain. V lost 3 bases and J 6 bases, leaving 9 bases between the germline ends. Germline CDR1 is KGHSH and CDR2 is LQKENI. This CDR3 comprises 13 residues.

There are many counts of this clonotype. V and J are TRBV5-4 and TRBJ1-2; no firm D call. The CDR3 spans 14 residues. Germline CDR1 and CDR2: SGHNT and YYREEE (reference sequence). V lost 0 bases and J 3 bases, leaving 9 bases between the germline ends. The CDR3 DNA is TGTGCCAGCAGCTTGGACTTGACGCACTATGGCTACACCTTC. This encodes CASSLDLTHYGYTF.

This clonotype appeared many times. V gene TRBV29-1 combines with J gene TRBJ2-7; 8 bases match TRBD2. The trim removed 6 bases at V and 5 bases at J, leaving 9 bases unmatched. The CDR3 spans 13 residues. Germline V lookup: CDR1 SQVTM, CDR2 ANQGSEA. CDR3 amino acids: CSVASGGYDEQYF. CDR3 coding DNA: TGCAGCGTCGCAAGCGGGGGCTACGACGAGCAGTACTTC.

This clonotype was picked up many times. The V call is TRBV5-6, the J call TRBJ1-3; possible D gene TRBD1, 5 bases. Per germline, CDR1 SGHDT and CDR2 YYEEEE. V was cut by 2 bases and J by 1 base, with 10 bases left in between. This CDR3 is built from 15 residues. The CDR3 spells CASSFPGRSGNTIYF. DNA for the CDR3: TGTGCCAGCAGCTTCCCGGGACGTTCTGGAAACACCATATATTTT.

This clonotype was found many times. This chain uses TRBV20-1 with TRBJ1-4, with 7 bases lining up with TRBD1. Per germline, CDR1 DFQATT and CDR2 SNEGSKA (reference sequence). The CDR3 sequence is 14 residues long. J gave up 7 bases and V 6 bases, and 11 bases lay outside the gene matches. CDR3 DNA: TGCAGTGCCCGACAGGGTACTTCTAGTGAAAAACTGTTTTTT. Its translation: CSARQGTSSEKLFF.

The gene calls are TRBV27 and TRBJ2-6; D might be TRBD1 (5 bases). The V end was cut by 7 bases, the J end by 0 bases, with 7 bases between. Germline V gene sequence: CDR1 MNHEY, CDR2 SMNVEV (reference sequence). This CDR3 has 14 amino acids. The CDR3, as DNA: TGTGCCAGCAAAGACAGCTCTGGGGCCAACGTCCTGACTTTC. Translating it yields CASKDSSGANVLTF.

This clonotype was observed at least ten times. The chain carries TRBV10-3 and TRBJ2-5, with 11 positions matching TRBD2. Trimming cost V 2 bases and J 5 bases; bases outside gene matches: 7. In germline, CDR1 is ENHRY, CDR2 SYGVKD. The length of the CDR3 is 16 residues. In DNA, the CDR3 is TGTGCCATCAGTGAGGAAATAGCGGGAGGGGGTGAGACCCAGTACTTC. Residues: CAISEEIAGGGETQYF.

A remark on this clonotype: Given a much more abundant clone one base away, this may be a read error. The chain has TRBV10-3 and TRBJ1-2, with D perhaps TRBD1 (6 bases). This CDR3 comprises 12 residues. The V gene lost 4 bases and the J gene lost 10 bases, with 13 bases spanning the gap. The V gene's germline CDR1 is ENHRY and CDR2 SYGVKD. The CDR3 loop is CAISVGRQDYTF. CDR3 DNA: TGTGCCATCAGTGTGGGCAGACAGGACTACACCTTC.

This clonotype came up many times. The rearrangement joins TRBV20-1 to TRBJ2-5, with D uncertain. Per the germline V gene, CDR1 is DFQATT and CDR2 is SNEGSKA (reference sequence). Trimming shortened V by 3 bases and J by 0 bases, and 14 bases separated the two germline ends. The CDR3 contains 15 residues. CDR3 region: CSARILGKNQETQYF. The CDR3 DNA reads TGCAGTGCTAGGATATTAGGCAAGAACCAAGAGACCCAGTACTTC.

In its sample, this clonotype was seen many times. The chain links TRBV6-1 to TRBJ2-1, with 9 positions matching TRBD1. The CDR3 runs 17 residues. The ends lost 7 bases at V and 0 bases at J; junction bases unmatched: 10. CDR1 and CDR2 from the germline V gene are MNHNS and SASEGT. The CDR3 loop is CASKRQGVLSSYNEQFF. CDR3 in DNA: TGTGCCAGCAAGAGACAGGGGGTATTGAGCTCCTACAATGAGCAGTTCTTC.

This clonotype was picked up many times. The chain joins TRBV24-1 to TRBJ2-5; D may correspond to TRBD1 or TRBD2 (5 bases each). This CDR3 has 16 residues. In germline, CDR1 is KGHDR, CDR2 SFDVKD. Trimming removed 3 bases from V and 0 bases from J, with 13 bases in between. The CDR3 DNA reads as TGTGCCACCAGTGATGGGGACGGATCGTACCAAGAGACCCAGTACTTC. It specifies CATSDGDGSYQETQYF.

Worth noting for this clonotype: A much larger clone sits a single nucleotide away, making a read error possible. The chain has TRBV7-9 and TRBJ2-7; 9 bases fit TRBD1. The CDR3 is made up of 13 amino acids. J lost 11 bases, V lost 1 base, and 6 bases had no gene match. The germline CDR1 and CDR2 sequences are SEHNR and FQNEAQ (reference sequence). CDR3 DNA sequence: TGTGCCAGCAGCTTAGAGGGACAGGGAGTAAAGTACTTC. Encoded protein: CASSLEGQGVKYF.

This clonotype has a count of ten or more. V usage is TRBV20-1 and J usage is TRBJ1-2; D call uncertain. The CDR3 covers 11 residues. The V gene's germline CDR1 is DFQATT and CDR2 SNEGSKA (reference sequence). The germline V and J ends were trimmed by 3 bases and 7 bases, with 9 bases remaining between them. The CDR3 DNA sequence: TGCAGTGCTAGTCCTTACGGTGGCTACACCTTC. It yields the protein CSASPYGGYTF.